The text below deals with one TCR beta chain. The target antigen is unknown. The sample belongs to a study of cytomegalovirus exposure and HLA in healthy donors. Study-level findings and limits: In a later analysis, a missense DCLRE1C variant was linked to TCR beta V- and J-gene trimming.

Researchers ran the PCR with 60 Vbeta and 13 Jbeta primers. Only in-frame clones appear in the TCRdb table, and some are missing; sequencing was by immunoSEQ multiplex PCR. The sample table includes 180,000 or so clones. The CDR3 sequence is 14 residues long. Germline V gives CDR1 MGHRA, CDR2 YSYEKL. Deletions cut 2 bases from V and 3 bases from J, with 10 bases between. The chain has TRBV4-1 and TRBJ1-2; D is unclear. This TCR was recovered from a boy aged 5-17 years in good health and CMV-seronegative. Sample: PBMCs. DNA for the CDR3: TGCGCCAGCAGCCAAAGCGGACCCTACTATGGCTACACCTTC. Amino acid sequence: CASSQSGPYYGYTF.